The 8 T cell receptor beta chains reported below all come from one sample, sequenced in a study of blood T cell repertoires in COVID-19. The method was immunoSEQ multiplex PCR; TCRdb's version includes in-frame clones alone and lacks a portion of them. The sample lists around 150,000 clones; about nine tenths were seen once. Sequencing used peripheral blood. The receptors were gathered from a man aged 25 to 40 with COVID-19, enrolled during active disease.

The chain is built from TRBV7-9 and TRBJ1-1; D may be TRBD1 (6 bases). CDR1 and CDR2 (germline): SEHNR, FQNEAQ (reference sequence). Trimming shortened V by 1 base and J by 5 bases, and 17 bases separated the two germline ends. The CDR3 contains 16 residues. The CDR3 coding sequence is TGTGCCAGCAGCTTAGGGACAGAAAGTCCATCGACTGAAGCTTTCTTT. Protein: CASSLGTESPSTEAFF.

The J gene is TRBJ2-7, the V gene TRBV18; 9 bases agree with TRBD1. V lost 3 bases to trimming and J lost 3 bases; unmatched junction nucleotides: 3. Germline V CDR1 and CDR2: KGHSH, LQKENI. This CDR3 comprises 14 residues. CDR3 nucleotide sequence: TGTGCCAGCTCACCGAGGACAGGGGACTACGAGCAGTACTTC. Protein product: CASSPRTGDYEQYF. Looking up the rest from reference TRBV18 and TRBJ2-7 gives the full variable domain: NAGVMQNPRHLVRRRGQEARLRCSPMKGHSHVYWYRQLPEEGLKFMVYLQKENIIDESGMPKERFSAEFPKEGPSILRIQQVVRGDSAAYFCASSPRTGDYEQYFGPGTRLTVT.

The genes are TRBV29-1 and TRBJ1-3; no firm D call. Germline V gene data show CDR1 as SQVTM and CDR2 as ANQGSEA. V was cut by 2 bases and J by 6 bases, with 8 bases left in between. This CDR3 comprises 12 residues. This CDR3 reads CSVEIQSNTIYF. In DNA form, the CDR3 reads TGCAGCGTTGAAATACAGTCAAACACCATATATTTT.

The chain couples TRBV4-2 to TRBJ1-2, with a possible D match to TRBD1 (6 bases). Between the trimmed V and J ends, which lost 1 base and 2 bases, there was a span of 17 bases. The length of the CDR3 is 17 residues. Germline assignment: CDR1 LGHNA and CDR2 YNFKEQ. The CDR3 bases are TGTGCCAGCAGCCAAGCCCCCAACAGGGCAGGCAACTATGGCTACACCTTC. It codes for CASSQAPNRAGNYGYTF.

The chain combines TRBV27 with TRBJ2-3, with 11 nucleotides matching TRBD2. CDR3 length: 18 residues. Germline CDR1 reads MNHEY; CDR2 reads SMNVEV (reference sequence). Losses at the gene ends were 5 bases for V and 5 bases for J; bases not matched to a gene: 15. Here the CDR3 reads CASSPFWGSGRAGDTQYF. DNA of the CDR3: TGTGCCAGCAGTCCCTTCTGGGGTAGCGGGAGGGCGGGAGATACGCAGTATTTT.

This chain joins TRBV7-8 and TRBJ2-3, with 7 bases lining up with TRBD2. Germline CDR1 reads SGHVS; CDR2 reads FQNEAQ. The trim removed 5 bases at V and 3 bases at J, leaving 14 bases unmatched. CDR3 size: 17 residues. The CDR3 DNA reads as TGTGCCAGCAGCCTCCATCCGACAGCGGGGTCAACAGATACGCAGTATTTT. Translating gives CASSLHPTAGSTDTQYF.

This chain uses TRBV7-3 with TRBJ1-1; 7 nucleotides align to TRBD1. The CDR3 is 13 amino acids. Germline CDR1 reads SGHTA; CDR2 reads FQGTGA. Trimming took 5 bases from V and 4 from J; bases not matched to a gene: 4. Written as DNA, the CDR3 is TGTGCCAGCAGCATACAGGGGATCACTGAAGCTTTCTTT. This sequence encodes CASSIQGITEAFF. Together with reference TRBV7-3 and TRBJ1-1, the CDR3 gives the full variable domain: GAGVSQTPSNKVTEKGKYVELRCDPISGHTALYWYRQSLGQGPEFLIYFQGTGAADDSGLPNDRFFAVRPEGSVSTLKIQRTERGDSAVYLCASSIQGITEAFFGQGTRLTVV.

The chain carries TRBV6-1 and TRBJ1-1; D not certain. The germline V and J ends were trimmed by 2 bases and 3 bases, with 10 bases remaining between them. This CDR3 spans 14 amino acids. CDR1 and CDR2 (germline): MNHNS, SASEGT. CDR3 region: CASSEWAEHTEAFF. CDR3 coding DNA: TGTGCCAGCAGTGAATGGGCAGAGCACACTGAAGCTTTCTTT.